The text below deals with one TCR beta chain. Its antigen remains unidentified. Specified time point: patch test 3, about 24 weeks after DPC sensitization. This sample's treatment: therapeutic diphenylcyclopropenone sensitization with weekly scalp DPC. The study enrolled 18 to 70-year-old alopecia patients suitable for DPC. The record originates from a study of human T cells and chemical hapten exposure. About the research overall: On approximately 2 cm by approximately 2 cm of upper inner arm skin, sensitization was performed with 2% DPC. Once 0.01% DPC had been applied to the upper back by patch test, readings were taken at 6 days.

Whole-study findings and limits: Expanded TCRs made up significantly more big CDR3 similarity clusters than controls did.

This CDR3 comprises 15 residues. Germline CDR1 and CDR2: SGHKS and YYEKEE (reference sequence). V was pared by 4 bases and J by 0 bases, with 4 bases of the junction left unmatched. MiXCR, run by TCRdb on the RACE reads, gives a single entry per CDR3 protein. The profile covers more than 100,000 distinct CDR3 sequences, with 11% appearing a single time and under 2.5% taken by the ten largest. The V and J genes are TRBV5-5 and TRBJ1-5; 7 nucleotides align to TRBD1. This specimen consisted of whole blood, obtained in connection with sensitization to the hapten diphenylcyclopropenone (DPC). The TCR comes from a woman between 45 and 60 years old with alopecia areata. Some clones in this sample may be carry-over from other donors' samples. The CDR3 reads CASSAGQSSNQPQHF. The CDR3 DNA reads TGTGCCAGCAGCGCGGGACAGTCTAGCAATCAGCCCCAGCATTTT.